These 32 T cell receptor beta chains were all obtained from the same sample, sequenced in a study of blood T cell repertoires in COVID-19. Assay: immunoSEQ multiplex PCR; the TCRdb copy retains only in-frame clones and omits some. The sample lists about 280,000 clones, roughly 85% occurring once. The specimen was PBMCs or T cells enriched from blood (not recorded which). The receptors here all came from a woman between 45 and 65 years old who had recovered from COVID-19.

The gene calls are TRBV3-1 (or the pseudogene TRBV3-2) and TRBJ2-7; 13 bases match TRBD2. The CDR3 is 19 residues long. Germline V gene lookup returns CDR1 LGHDT and CDR2 YNNKEL (reference sequence). Trimming removed 1 base from V and 2 bases from J; junction bases left unmatched: 11. CDR3 DNA: TGTGCCAGCAGCCAAGTGTTCGATCGGACTAGCGGGAGCCCCTACGAGCAGTACTTC. Its protein product is CASSQVFDRTSGSPYEQYF.

This chain uses TRBV5-1 with TRBJ2-1; D is ambiguous. V lost 0 bases to trimming and J lost 0 bases, with 7 bases between them. Germline CDR1 and CDR2: SGHRS and YFSETQ. CDR3 length: 15 residues. CDR3 protein: CASSLARSSYNEQFF. CDR3 coding DNA: TGCGCCAGCAGCTTGGCCCGGAGCTCCTACAATGAGCAGTTCTTC.

V and J are TRBV7-6 and TRBJ2-1; possibly TRBD2 for D (6 bases). Germline loops: CDR1 SGHVS, CDR2 FNYEAQ. The ends were cut back, 5 bases at V and 0 bases at J, with 8 bases in the middle. The CDR3 loop spans 14 amino acids. This CDR3 is CASSGGSSYNEQFF. DNA of the CDR3: TGTGCCAGCAGCGGAGGGAGCTCCTACAATGAGCAGTTCTTC. The full variable domain, with the rest looked up from reference TRBV7-6 and TRBJ2-1, is GAGVSQSPRYKVTKRGQDVALRCDPISGHVSLYWYRQALGQGPEFLTYFNYEAQQDKSGLPNDRFSAERPEGSISTLTIQRTEQRDSAMYRCASSGGSSYNEQFFGPGTRLTVL.

V usage is TRBV28 and J usage is TRBJ2-7; 7 bases agree with TRBD2. After removal of 3 bases from V and 3 bases from J, the junction contained 8 bases not matched to a gene. This CDR3 spans 15 amino acids. Germline assignment: CDR1 MDHEN and CDR2 SYDVKM. This chain's CDR3 is CASSFRGEGGYEQYF. The CDR3 DNA is TGTGCCAGCAGTTTTCGGGGGGAAGGAGGCTACGAGCAGTACTTC. Together with reference TRBV28 and TRBJ2-7, the CDR3 gives the full variable domain: DVKVTQSSRYLVKRTGEKVFLECVQDMDHENMFWYRQDPGLGLRLIYFSYDVKMKEKGDIPEGYSVSREKKERFSLILESASTNQTSMYLCASSFRGEGGYEQYFGPGTRLTVT.

This clone has a single count. The gene calls are TRBV28 and TRBJ2-7; 8 bases agree with TRBD1. The CDR3 extends over 15 amino acids. Germline CDR1 and CDR2: MDHEN and SYDVKM. J was trimmed by 3 bases and V by 2 bases; bases with no gene match: 6. CDR3 amino acids: CASSLGTGVNYEQYF. The CDR3 region has the DNA TGTGCCAGCAGTTTAGGGACAGGTGTGAACTACGAGCAGTACTTC.

The V call is TRBV4-3, the J call TRBJ1-1; 7 nucleotides align to TRBD1. The trim removed 8 bases at V and 0 bases at J, leaving 3 bases unmatched. Germline V gene lookup returns CDR1 LGHNA and CDR2 YSLEER. The CDR3 length is 13 residues. The CDR3 sequence is CASRGQMNTEAFF. The CDR3 coding sequence is TGCGCCAGCCGGGGACAGATGAACACTGAAGCTTTCTTT.

CDR3 in amino acids: CASRPTSGVYNEQFF. The CDR3 nucleotides are TGTGCCAGTAGACCCACTAGCGGGGTCTACAATGAGCAGTTCTTC. The chain combines TRBV19 with TRBJ2-1, with 10 bases matching TRBD2. Germline assignment: CDR1 LNHDA and CDR2 SQIVND (reference sequence). With 6 bases clipped from V and 3 bases from J, the junction kept 5 bases outside the gene matches. CDR3 length: 15 residues.

V is TRBV28 and J is TRBJ1-1; TRBD1 is a possible D gene (6 bases). Germline loops: CDR1 MDHEN, CDR2 SYDVKM. The CDR3 contains 13 residues. Trimming took 5 bases from V and 3 from J, leaving 10 bases between them. CDR3 protein: CASSPNRDTEAFF. CDR3 bases: TGTGCCAGCAGTCCGAACAGGGACACTGAAGCTTTCTTT.

The rearrangement links TRBV4-3 to TRBJ2-1; 9 nucleotides align to TRBD2. The CDR3 is 18 amino acids. Germline V lookup: CDR1 LGHNA, CDR2 YSLEER. V lost 0 bases, J lost 6 bases, and 12 bases stayed unmatched. CDR3 region: CASSQECGRETKLNEQFF. CDR3 nucleotides: TGCGCCAGCAGCCAAGAGTGCGGGAGGGAGACAAAACTCAATGAGCAGTTCTTC.

The chain uses TRBV9 and TRBJ2-3; D may be TRBD1 (6 bases). Germline V gene data show CDR1 as SGDLS and CDR2 as YYNGEE. This CDR3 region has 14 residues. Deletions cut 0 bases from V and 6 bases from J, with 11 bases between. CDR3 nucleotide sequence: TGTGCCAGCAGCGTAGCGACCAGGGGCGATACGCAGTATTTT. It encodes CASSVATRGDTQYF.

V usage is TRBV7-3 and J usage is TRBJ2-3, with TRBD2 as a possible D gene (7 bases). V gave up 1 base and J gave up 2 bases, with 16 bases separating them. Germline CDR1 reads SGHTA; CDR2 reads FQGTGA. The CDR3 is 17 amino acids. CDR3 sequence: CASSLIVGGAHTDTQYF. Written as DNA, the CDR3 is TGTGCCAGCAGCTTAATCGTAGGGGGGGCCCACACAGATACGCAGTATTTT.

This chain links TRBV28 with TRBJ2-7, with D maybe TRBD2 (6 bases). With 6 bases removed from V and 7 bases from J, the gap between germline ends came to 22 bases. Germline-derived CDR1 and CDR2 are MDHEN and SYDVKM. The CDR3 extends over 15 amino acids. The CDR3 region is CASSQAGSSDGEQYF. DNA for the CDR3: TGTGCCAGCAGCCAGGCCGGGAGTAGTGATGGGGAGCAGTACTTC.

J is TRBJ2-1 and V is TRBV27; D might be TRBD2 (6 bases). Germline CDR1 reads MNHEY; CDR2 reads SMNVEV (reference sequence). This CDR3 is 14 amino acids long. V was shortened by 5 bases and J by 7 bases, with 15 bases between the two germline ends. CDR3: CASSLGLNLNEQFF. CDR3 DNA sequence: TGTGCCAGCAGTCTGGGACTTAATTTAAATGAGCAGTTCTTC.

The rearrangement uses TRBV5-6 and TRBJ2-2; 10 bases fit TRBD1. Germline assignment: CDR1 SGHDT and CDR2 YYEEEE. V lost 3 bases, J lost 3 bases, and 2 bases stayed unmatched. The CDR3 is 15 residues long. The CDR3 DNA reads as TGTGCCAGCAGCTGGGGGACAGGGGACACCGGGGAGCTGTTTTTT. Translation: CASSWGTGDTGELFF. Combining the CDR3 with reference TRBV5-6 and TRBJ2-2 gives the whole variable domain DAGVTQSPTHLIKTRGQQVTLRCSPKSGHDTVSWYQQALGQGPQFIFQYYEEEERQRGNFPDRFSGHQFPNYSSELNVNALLLGDSALYLCASSWGTGDTGELFFGEGSRLTVL.

This sequence joins TRBV10-3 and TRBJ1-1; 7 nucleotides agree with TRBD1. Germline CDR1 and CDR2: ENHRY and SYGVKD. J lost 8 bases, V lost 8 bases, and 11 bases had no gene match. The CDR3 totals 13 residues. The CDR3 reads CAISVSGQKEAFF. In nucleotides, the CDR3 is TGTGCCATCTCCGTCTCGGGACAGAAAGAAGCTTTCTTT.

The V gene is TRBV12-5, the J gene TRBJ2-1; 14 bases match TRBD2. The CDR3 covers 16 residues. Germline-derived CDR1 and CDR2 are LGHNT and FRNRAP. V was pared by 5 bases and J by 5 bases, with 5 bases of the junction left unmatched. The CDR3 DNA reads as TGTGCTAGTGGTGGACCGGGACTAGCGGGAGACAATGAGCAGTTCTTC. It specifies CASGGPGLAGDNEQFF. The entire variable domain, with the rest obtained from reference TRBV12-5 and TRBJ2-1, is as follows: DARVTQTPRHKVTEMGQEVTMRCQPILGHNTVFWYRQTMMQGLELLAYFRNRAPLDDSGMPKDRFSAEMPDATLATLKIQPSEPRDSAVYFCASGGPGLAGDNEQFFGPGTRLTVL.

The J gene is TRBJ1-2, the V gene TRBV2; the D is unclear. Trimming stripped 6 bases from V and 3 bases from J, with 11 bases between. The CDR3 is 13 residues long. In germline, CDR1 is SNHLY, CDR2 FYNNEI. DNA for the CDR3: TGTGCCAGCAGAGGAGAGTCCTACTATGGCTACACCTTC. Protein sequence: CASRGESYYGYTF.

The genes are TRBV21-1 and TRBJ1-4; the D call in the table, TRBD1, was not verified against the DNA. TRBV21-1 is described as a pseudogene. The CDR3 length is 13 residues. The CDR3 DNA is TGTGCCAGCAGCGGTCCAGTCAGTGAAAAACTGTTTTTT. It translates to CASSGPVSEKLFF.

This clone was seen once. This rearrangement joins TRBV7-9 to TRBJ1-2; D gene ambiguous. This CDR3 has 12 amino acids. Germline values: CDR1 SEHNR, CDR2 FQNEAQ (reference sequence). V lost 1 base to trimming and J lost 12 bases, with 12 bases between them. The CDR3 DNA reads as TGTGCCAGCAGCTTAGAGTTCGAAATAGACACCTTC. As protein: CASSLEFEIDTF.

The chain has TRBV11-2 and TRBJ2-3; 8 bases are shared with TRBD2. Losses at the gene ends were 1 base for V and 2 bases for J; bases not matched to a gene: 2. Germline V gene sequence: CDR1 SGHAT, CDR2 FQNNGV. This CDR3 is 15 amino acids long. Here the CDR3 DNA reads TGTGCCAGCAGCTTAGCGGGAGGGCTCACAGATACGCAGTATTTT. Protein: CASSLAGGLTDTQYF.

The chain carries TRBV4-1 and TRBJ2-1, with unresolved D. The germline CDR1 and CDR2 sequences are MGHRA and YSYEKL. The CDR3 consists of 15 residues. Trimming removed 0 bases from V and 4 bases from J, with 10 bases in between. CDR3 sequence (DNA): TGCGCCAGCAGCCAAGACTCAGGCTCATACAATGAGCAGTTCTTC. Translation gives CASSQDSGSYNEQFF.

The rearrangement uses TRBV5-5 and TRBJ1-3, with TRBD1 identical over 7 bases. The V gene's germline CDR1 is SGHKS and CDR2 YYEKEE (reference sequence). The V segment lost 1 base and the J segment 3 bases; nucleotides outside the gene matches: 10. The CDR3 covers 17 residues. The CDR3 DNA reads as TGTGCCAGCAGCTTGTGGACAGGAAAGGGAGTTGGAAACACCATATATTTT. Encoded protein: CASSLWTGKGVGNTIYF.

The chain carries TRBV19 and TRBJ2-1, with 9 bases matching TRBD2. Looked up from germline, CDR1 is LNHDA and CDR2 is SQIVND (reference sequence). The CDR3 has 15 residues. V dropped 2 bases and J dropped 6; count of bases not matched to a gene: 5. The CDR3 sequence is CASSIQAGGVNEQFF. Written as DNA, the CDR3 is TGTGCCAGTAGTATACAGGCGGGAGGGGTCAATGAGCAGTTCTTC. Full variable domain (remainder filled in from reference TRBV19 and TRBJ2-1): DGGITQSPKYLFRKEGQNVTLSCEQNLNHDAMYWYRQDPGQGLRLIYYSQIVNDFQKGDIAEGYSVSREKKESFPLTVTSAQKNPTAFYLCASSIQAGGVNEQFFGPGTRLTVL.

On this clone: At one end, the junction sequence differs from germline, possibly due to a read error. J is TRBJ1-2 and V is TRBV28; TRBD1 matches 8 bases. CDR1 is MDHEN, CDR2 SYDVKM, per germline. This CDR3 contains 11 residues. The CDR3 sequence is CASSLGTGIFF. Here the CDR3 DNA reads TGTGCCAGCAGTCTAGGGACAGGTATATTCTTC.

The chain has TRBV6-6 and TRBJ2-1; D ambiguous. This CDR3 is built from 14 residues. V dropped 2 bases and J dropped 6 bases, with 11 bases sitting between them. Germline loops: CDR1 MNHNY, CDR2 SVGAGI (reference sequence). The CDR3 sequence is CASSYEAPGNEQFF. CDR3 coding DNA: TGTGCCAGCAGTTACGAGGCTCCGGGCAATGAGCAGTTCTTC.

The table lists this clone with a count of one. This chain joins TRBV12-5 and TRBJ2-1, with TRBD2 matching over 11 bases. V was pared by 6 bases and J by 6 bases, with 4 bases of the junction left unmatched. Germline assignment: CDR1 LGHNT and CDR2 FRNRAP. The CDR3 is 14 amino acids. The CDR3: CASGGTSGPNEQFF. For the CDR3, the DNA is TGTGCTAGTGGCGGGACTAGCGGCCCCAATGAGCAGTTCTTC.

The genes are TRBV5-4 and TRBJ2-3, with TRBD2 as a possible D gene (7 bases). CDR3 length: 16 amino acids. V lost 4 bases and J lost 0, with 15 bases in between. The V gene's germline CDR1 is SGHNT and CDR2 YYREEE (reference sequence). The CDR3 nucleotides read TGTGCCAGCAGCAGGGGGAGGGGAAAGAGCACAGATACGCAGTATTTT. Translation: CASSRGRGKSTDTQYF.

V usage is TRBV7-2 and J usage is TRBJ2-7, with 7 bases that match TRBD1. V lost 1 base to trimming and J lost 2 bases; unmatched junction nucleotides: 8. This CDR3 contains 16 residues. Germline CDR1 and CDR2: SGHTA and FQGNSA. The chain's CDR3 is CASSLEWGQRTYEQYF. The CDR3 coding sequence is TGTGCCAGCAGCTTAGAATGGGGACAGAGAACCTACGAGCAGTACTTC.

The chain has TRBV30 and TRBJ2-7, with D unclear. CDR3 length: 12 amino acids. The V end was cut by 4 bases, the J end by 3 bases, with 10 bases between. The germline gives CDR1 GTSNPN, CDR2 SVGIG (reference sequence). The CDR3 coding sequence is TGTGCCTGGACCGAGGATGGCTACGAGCAGTACTTC. This encodes CAWTEDGYEQYF.

The chain combines TRBV24-1 with TRBJ2-3; weak D call: TRBD1 (6 bases). The CDR3 spans 15 residues. In germline, CDR1 is KGHDR, CDR2 SFDVKD. V was shortened by 9 bases and J by 2 bases, with 17 bases between the two germline ends. CDR3 nucleotide sequence: TGTGCCACCGGGGGCCAAGTGCGCTCCACAGATACGCAGTATTTT. It yields the protein CATGGQVRSTDTQYF.

This rearrangement joins TRBV2 to TRBJ1-6; 8 bases fit TRBD1. Germline assignment: CDR1 SNHLY and CDR2 FYNNEI. V shed 9 bases, J shed 7 bases, and the junction held 11 bases outside the gene matches. The CDR3 totals 15 residues. Written as DNA, the CDR3 is TGTGCCAGTACAAATTACAGGGGGAACAATTCACCCCTCCACTTT. It encodes CASTNYRGNNSPLHF.

V is TRBV29-1 and J is TRBJ2-2, with TRBD2 matching over 13 bases. V was clipped by 7 bases and J by 4 bases; unmatched bases: 12. CDR1 is SQVTM and CDR2 is ANQGSEA in the germline V gene. This CDR3 has 17 residues. The CDR3 nucleotides are TGCAGCGCGACTAGCGGGGGGACGACCGTCTCCACCGGGGAGCTGTTTTTT. This sequence encodes CSATSGGTTVSTGELFF.